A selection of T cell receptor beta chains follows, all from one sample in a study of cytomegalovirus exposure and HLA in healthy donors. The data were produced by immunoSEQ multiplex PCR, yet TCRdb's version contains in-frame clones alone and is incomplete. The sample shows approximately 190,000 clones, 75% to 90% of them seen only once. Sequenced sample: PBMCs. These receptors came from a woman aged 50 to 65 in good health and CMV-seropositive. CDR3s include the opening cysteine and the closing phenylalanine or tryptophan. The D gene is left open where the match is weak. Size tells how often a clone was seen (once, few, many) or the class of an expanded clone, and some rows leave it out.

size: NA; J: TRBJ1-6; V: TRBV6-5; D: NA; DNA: TGTGCCAGCAGCTCGAAGGGACACAGAAATTCACCCCTCCACTTT; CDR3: CASSSKGHRNSPLHF
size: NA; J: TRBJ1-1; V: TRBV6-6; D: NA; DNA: TGTGCCAGCAGTTACTCTGACATCTCTGAAGCTTTCTTT; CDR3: CASSYSDISEAFF
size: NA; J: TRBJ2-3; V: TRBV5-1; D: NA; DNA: TGCGCCAGCAGCTTTACGGGGACTCCCACAGATACGCAGTATTTT; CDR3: CASSFTGTPTDTQYF
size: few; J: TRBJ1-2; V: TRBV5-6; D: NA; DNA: TGTGCCAGCAGCTTGGGACAGCTAAACTATGGCTACACCTTC; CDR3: CASSLGQLNYGYTF
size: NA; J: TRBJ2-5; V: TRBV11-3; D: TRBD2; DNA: TGTGCCAGCAGCCTAGGACTAGCGGGGGGCCAAGAGACCCAGTACTTC; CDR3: CASSLGLAGGQETQYF
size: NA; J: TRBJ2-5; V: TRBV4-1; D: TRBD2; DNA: TGCGCCAGCAGCCAAGATTGGACTAGGGGAGGAGAGACCCAGTACTTC; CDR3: CASSQDWTRGGETQYF
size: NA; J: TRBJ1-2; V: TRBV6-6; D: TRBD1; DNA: TGTGCCAGCAGCAGAAAGACAGGGACCTATGGCTACACCTTC; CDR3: CASSRKTGTYGYTF
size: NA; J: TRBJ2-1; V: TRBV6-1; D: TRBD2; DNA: TGTGCCAGCAGGCGGGGGGGCTTATACAATGAGCAGTTCTTC; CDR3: CASRRGGLYNEQFF
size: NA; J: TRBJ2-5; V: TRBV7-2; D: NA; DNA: TGTGCCAGCAGCTTAGGGGCTCAGGGGGAGACCCAGTACTTC; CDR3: CASSLGAQGETQYF
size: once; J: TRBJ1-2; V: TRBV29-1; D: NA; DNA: TGCAGCGTTGATTTTTGGCGGGATTATGGCTACACCTTC; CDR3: CSVDFWRDYGYTF